This T cell receptor beta chain is from a study of blood T cells in healthy people across ages. Findings and caveats of the study: Across the age range, TCR beta diversity per million T cells fell in a roughly linear way.

A second roughly 7 to 12 cycle PCR used barcoded and J-beta primers. TCRdb used MiXCR to reprocess the 5' RACE reads, holding one entry per CDR3 protein. The data contain about 830,000 distinct CDR3 sequences, roughly 60% of them seen just once; the ten biggest clones take up around 20%. About this clonotype itself: The antigen is undetermined.

The sample consisted of blood. The receptor was isolated from a man aged 25-45 years in good health.

The CDR3 bases are TGTGCCACCAGCAGAGATGTAGGTCTAGACGAGCAGTACTTC. This gives the protein CATSRDVGLDEQYF. This sequence joins TRBV15 and TRBJ2-5; the D is unclear. The assigned J gene may be wrong: the sequence end matches TRBJ2-7 better. The germline V gene has CDR1 LNHNV and CDR2 YYDKDF (reference sequence). CDR3 length: 14 residues.